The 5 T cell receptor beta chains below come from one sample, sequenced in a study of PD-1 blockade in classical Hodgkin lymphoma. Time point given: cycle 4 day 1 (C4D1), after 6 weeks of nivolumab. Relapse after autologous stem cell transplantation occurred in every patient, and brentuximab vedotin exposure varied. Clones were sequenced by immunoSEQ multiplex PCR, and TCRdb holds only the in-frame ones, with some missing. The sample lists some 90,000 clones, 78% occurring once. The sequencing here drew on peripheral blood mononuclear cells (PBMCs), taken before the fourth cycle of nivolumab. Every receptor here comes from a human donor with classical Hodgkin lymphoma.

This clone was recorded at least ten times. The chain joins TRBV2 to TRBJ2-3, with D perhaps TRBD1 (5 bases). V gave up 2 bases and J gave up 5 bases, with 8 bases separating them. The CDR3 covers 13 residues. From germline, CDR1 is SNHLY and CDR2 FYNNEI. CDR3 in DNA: TGTGCCAGCAGTGAAAGTAGGGGAGATACGCAGTATTTT. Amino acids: CASSESRGDTQYF.

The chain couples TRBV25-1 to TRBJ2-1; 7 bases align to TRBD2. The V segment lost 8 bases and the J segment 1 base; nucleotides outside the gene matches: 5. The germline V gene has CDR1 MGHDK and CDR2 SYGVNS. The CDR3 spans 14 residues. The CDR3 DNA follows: TGTGCCAGCTCGGAAGCGGGGTCCTACAATGAGCAGTTCTTC. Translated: CASSEAGSYNEQFF.

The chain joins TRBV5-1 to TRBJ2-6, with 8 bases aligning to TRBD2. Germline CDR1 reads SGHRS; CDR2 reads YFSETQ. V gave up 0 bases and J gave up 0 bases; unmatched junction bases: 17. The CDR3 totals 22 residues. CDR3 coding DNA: TGCGCCAGCAGCTTGGAAGGGCGAGGGACTATAGCGGGGAGCTCTGGGGCCAACGTCCTGACTTTC. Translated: CASSLEGRGTIAGSSGANVLTF.

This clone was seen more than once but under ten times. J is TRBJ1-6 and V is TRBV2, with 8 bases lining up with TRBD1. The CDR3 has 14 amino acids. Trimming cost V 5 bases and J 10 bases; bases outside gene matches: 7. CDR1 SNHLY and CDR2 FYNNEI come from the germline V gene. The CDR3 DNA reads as TGTGCCAGCAGTCCCGGGACAGGTGCCTCACCCCTCCACTTT. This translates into CASSPGTGASPLHF.

This chain's CDR3 is CASSVGTATGNTIYF. The CDR3 coding sequence is TGTGCCAGCAGCGTAGGGACAGCGACTGGAAACACCATATATTTT. This chain links TRBV9 with TRBJ1-3; D perhaps matches TRBD1 (6 bases). The V end lost 0 bases, the J end lost 2 bases, and 9 bases lay between the germline ends. Germline V gene data show CDR1 as SGDLS and CDR2 as YYNGEE. This CDR3 region has 15 residues.